This TCR beta chain was sequenced for a study of T-cell reconstitution after alpha-beta-depleted transplantation in children. Study-wide points: After transplant, at about two months, alpha-beta T cells were reportedly derived from several hundred expanded graft clones.

Unique molecular identifiers tagged the TCRbeta library. TCRdb called the PCR reads again in MiXCR, with one record for every CDR3 protein. The data show some 600,000 distinct CDR3 sequences, 10% to 15% seen once. In its sample, this clonotype was seen a few times. Its antigen is not identified. Material: PBMCs, mostly from graft donor cells, obtained 360 days after TCRalphabeta/CD19-depleted stem cell transplant. The TCR sequence derives from a male patient between 5 and 17 years old who had a stem cell transplant for acute myeloid leukemia, so the T cells may come from the graft donor.

CDR3 residues: CASSLEVKRNTGELFF. In DNA form, the CDR3 reads TGTGCCAGCAGTTTAGAAGTAAAACGGAACACCGGGGAGCTGTTTTTT. The chain uses TRBV27 and TRBJ2-2, with D uncertain. V lost 2 bases and J lost 1, with 11 bases in between. Germline loops: CDR1 MNHEY, CDR2 SMNVEV (reference sequence). The CDR3 sequence is 16 residues long.